This TCR beta chain emerged from a study of T-cell memory formation after mild COVID-19 (TCRdb year 2021). The study in broad terms: TCR sequence clusters from the two donors were largely donor specific. T-cell clones expanding and contracting after mild COVID-19 in a couple of donors were tracked by longitudinal TCRalpha and TCRbeta repertoire sequencing. Two young, previously healthy adult volunteers made up the cohort, one male and one female.

Ficoll-Paque density gradient centrifugation was used to isolate PBMCs. Concerning this clonotype itself: Its binding antigen is unknown. No base quality values were provided; no much bigger clone lies one nucleotide off.

What the authors observed across the whole study: Clones that contracted from day 15 to 85 showed balanced CD4/CD8 phenotypes, whereas a second wave of clones that expanded from day 15 to 37 leaned towards CD4+. Contracting CD4+ clones appeared mostly in the CM and EM memory subsets, whereas CD8+ clones were enriched in EMRA. The detection of some responding clones in pre-infection memory suggests that pre-existing cross-reactive memory T cells joined the SARS-CoV-2 response. Whether the second-wave clones peaking on day 37 were SARS-CoV-2 specific was not confirmed. The study covered only a couple of mild cases, and larger cohorts including severe cases with pre-infection samples were considered necessary.

The CDR3, from cysteine to phenylalanine, totals 12 residues. The retained sequence is limited to the CDR3, 36 bases, with the frame set at the first base. V is cut back by 6 bases and J by 9 bases, with 7 bases in the junction unmatched. Via the germline V gene (reference sequence), CDR1 is DFQATT and CDR2 SNEGSKA. TCRdb lists the instrument as Illumina NovaSeq 6000. Using 5'RACE with constant-segment primers, TCRalpha and TCRbeta cDNA libraries were constructed, with sample barcodes and unique molecular identifiers added in the process. RNA was extracted from every sample with Trizol reagent. Amplification of the libraries took two PCR steps, and the second step added a second sample barcode plus Illumina TruSeq adapters. The libraries were sequenced on an Illumina NovaSeq using 2 x 150 bp paired-end reads. The original methods were these. Demultiplexing of reads and collapsing into UMI-guided consensus sequences were performed with migec v1.2.7. With mixcr v2.1.11, UMI consensuses were aligned to TRA and TRB V and J templates and assembled into clonotypes. Clonotypes were classified as expanded or contracted when called significant by both edgeR and NoisET, with noise models trained on biological replicates. For edgeR calls, the thresholds were a false discovery rate-adjusted p below 0.01 and a log2 fold-change of 1. As an exploratory analysis of dynamics, max-normalized trajectories of the 1000 most abundant clonotypes were examined by PCA with hierarchical clustering. Each responding clone was given a CD4 or CD8 phenotype based on the CD4+ and CD8+ repertoires, which had been sequenced separately. TCRdb's own reprocessing of the public reads used fastp at Q25 and MiXCR and kept productive beta chains. Rows are unified per CDR3 protein, each entry keeping the most common DNA and genes. The V and J calls and clone size come from TCRdb's table, not from the authors' own analysis. This sample lists roughly 450,000 distinct CDR3 sequences; about 20% were detected once. The ten largest clones capture around 12% of the sample.

Recombination connected TRBV20-1 to TRBJ1-5; the junction holds 8 bases that match TRBD1. The receptor comes from an adult woman who had mild COVID-19 (a few samples of this study predate the infection). The sample titles of this study are shuffled in the database, so cell type and time point are left out; the donor was told from shared clones. The sequenced sample consisted of PBMCs or a T cell subset sorted from them (not recorded which). The DNA sequence follows: TGCAGTGCCCCGGACAGGGCTGGGCCCCAGCATTTT. Protein translation: CSAPDRAGPQHF.